Listed below are T cell receptor beta chains from one sample, sequenced in a study of regulatory T cells in long-lasting Graves disease. TCRdb used MiXCR to reprocess the multiplex PCR reads, holding one entry per CDR3 protein. The data hold a few hundred thousand distinct CDR3 sequences, with 15% to 20% observed a single time. A further study also used this sample, focusing on T cells in Graves' hyperthyroidism and ophthalmopathy.

The source was peripheral blood mononuclear cells (PBMCs), collected at new diagnosis, from a patient treated with antithyroid drugs. The receptors shown here come from a woman in her late teens or twenties with Graves disease. Both conserved end residues are part of each CDR3. Fields, in order: CDR3 protein, V gene, clone size, D gene. D genes are given only for firm matches. Clone sizes are given selectively: once, few, many, or a class where the clone is expanded.

cdr3_aa: CASRTGTSGAYNEQFF
v_call: TRBV6-2/TRBV6-3
clone_size: -
d_call: TRBD2

cdr3_aa: CASRSWANTEAFF
v_call: TRBV2
clone_size: many
d_call: -

cdr3_aa: CASRPTGTAQYF
v_call: TRBV12-3/TRBV12-4
clone_size: many
d_call: -

cdr3_aa: CASSLSGGVNTEAFF
v_call: TRBV27
clone_size: many
d_call: -

cdr3_aa: CASSNWFEGYGYTF
v_call: TRBV5-1
clone_size: -
d_call: -

cdr3_aa: CASSSGERNQPQHF
v_call: TRBV11-2
clone_size: many
d_call: -

cdr3_aa: CASSRLTGGNIQYF
v_call: TRBV5-5
clone_size: many
d_call: -

cdr3_aa: CASSRFNGEAFF
v_call: TRBV12-3/TRBV12-4
clone_size: many
d_call: -

cdr3_aa: CATSRDLRQGGSGNTIYF
v_call: TRBV15
clone_size: -
d_call: TRBD1

cdr3_aa: CASSWSQGNNEQFF
v_call: TRBV7-2
clone_size: many
d_call: -

cdr3_aa: CASSWAGLAGPHSYEQYF
v_call: TRBV5-8
clone_size: -
d_call: TRBD2

cdr3_aa: CASSASQGYGYTF
v_call: TRBV2
clone_size: many
d_call: -

cdr3_aa: CASRPRRPNTGELFF
v_call: TRBV12-3/TRBV12-4
clone_size: many
d_call: -

cdr3_aa: CASMDSSTDTQYF
v_call: TRBV28
clone_size: many
d_call: -

cdr3_aa: CASSAQGAYNEQFF
v_call: TRBV6-2/TRBV6-3
clone_size: few
d_call: TRBD1

cdr3_aa: CATSGGTGRNYGYTF
v_call: TRBV24-1
clone_size: -
d_call: TRBD1

cdr3_aa: CASSSLGKRGMSGNTIYF
v_call: TRBV12-3/TRBV12-4
clone_size: few
d_call: -

cdr3_aa: CSARDRASYGYTF
v_call: TRBV20-1
clone_size: many
d_call: TRBD1

cdr3_aa: CASSQEQGVERETQYF
v_call: TRBV9
clone_size: many
d_call: -

cdr3_aa: CASSETGSDEQYF
v_call: TRBV6-1
clone_size: few
d_call: -

cdr3_aa: CASSLTGTGETQYF
v_call: TRBV5-1
clone_size: many
d_call: -

cdr3_aa: CASSPDRYYGYTF
v_call: TRBV18
clone_size: many
d_call: -

cdr3_aa: CASSLEASGVQETQYF
v_call: TRBV5-1
clone_size: -
d_call: TRBD2

cdr3_aa: CSAPSPRGAYEAFF
v_call: TRBV20-1
clone_size: many
d_call: TRBD1

cdr3_aa: CASSWTTGARNEQYF
v_call: TRBV5-1
clone_size: many
d_call: TRBD1

cdr3_aa: CASSHSRGGRETQYF
v_call: TRBV13
clone_size: -
d_call: TRBD2

cdr3_aa: CAWSEDTQYF
v_call: TRBV30
clone_size: -
d_call: -

cdr3_aa: CASSPPSGRSTDTQYF
v_call: TRBV6-1
clone_size: -
d_call: TRBD2

cdr3_aa: CAISKGQEYSTDTQYF
v_call: TRBV10-3
clone_size: -
d_call: TRBD1

cdr3_aa: CAMGGNEQYF
v_call: TRBV10-3
clone_size: many
d_call: TRBD2

cdr3_aa: CASRTINTDTQYF
v_call: TRBV6-1
clone_size: few
d_call: -

cdr3_aa: CSAPSQGATEAFF
v_call: TRBV20-1
clone_size: many
d_call: TRBD1

cdr3_aa: CAWNIGETQYF
v_call: TRBV30
clone_size: few
d_call: -

cdr3_aa: CASSVEPSSYNSPLHF
v_call: TRBV9
clone_size: few
d_call: -

cdr3_aa: CASSLIQRAGEETQYF
v_call: TRBV5-6
clone_size: many
d_call: -

cdr3_aa: CASSFEEYVNTEAFF
v_call: TRBV12-3/TRBV12-4
clone_size: many
d_call: -

cdr3_aa: CASSLTGRSTDTQYF
v_call: TRBV28
clone_size: -
d_call: -

cdr3_aa: CASSPRSTTEDNSPLHF
v_call: TRBV5-1
clone_size: few
d_call: -

cdr3_aa: CASGDNTIYF
v_call: TRBV11-2
clone_size: -
d_call: -

cdr3_aa: CASSLVGDLYNEQFF
v_call: TRBV5-1
clone_size: many
d_call: -

cdr3_aa: CASSRPGAIDTQYF
v_call: TRBV4-1
clone_size: few
d_call: -

cdr3_aa: CASSPQGAYEQYF
v_call: TRBV18
clone_size: many
d_call: -

cdr3_aa: CASSDSPYVDSSNEQFF
v_call: TRBV2
clone_size: many
d_call: -

cdr3_aa: CASRRDLLETQYF
v_call: TRBV6-2/TRBV6-3
clone_size: few
d_call: -